This TCR beta chain was sequenced during a study of cytomegalovirus exposure and HLA in healthy donors. There are 14 residues in the CDR3. CDR1 and CDR2 from the germline V gene are WNHNN and SYGVQD (reference sequence). Trimming shortened V by 2 bases and J by 5 bases, and 12 bases separated the two germline ends. Study-wide findings and caveats: TCR beta sequences numbering 15,000 to 20,000 were associated with HLA alleles at 0.05 false discovery rate in a later analysis.

Of note for this clone: Its antigen remains unidentified.

PCR involved 60 Vbeta and 13 Jbeta primers. Assay used: immunoSEQ multiplex PCR; TCRdb lists only in-frame clones, some missing. The table includes roughly 120,000 clones, approximately 80% detected once. The chain carries TRBV10-1 and TRBJ2-5; D is perhaps TRBD1 (5 bases). This sequence was found in a woman aged 18-29 years in good health and CMV-seronegative. Source material: PBMCs. The CDR3 region has the DNA TGCGCCAGCAGTGAGCGACACCCAGGGGAGACCCAGTACTTC. This translates into CASSERHPGETQYF.